The entry below describes one T cell receptor (beta chain). Antigen: not known. TCRdb keeps only in-frame clones here, not all; method: immunoSEQ multiplex PCR. The table lists around 83,000 clones, roughly 85% of them singletons. As to time point: after dendritic cell vaccination, including at tumor progression/relapse. The CDR3 sequence is 14 residues long. V shed 5 bases and J shed 3 bases, with 14 bases lying between them. Germline CDR1 and CDR2: MDHEN and SYDVKM. The data stem from a study of glioma-infiltrating T cells after dendritic cell vaccination. Whole-study findings and limits: Longer survival after dendritic cell vaccination followed higher pretreatment TIL content.

The J gene is TRBJ2-7, the V gene TRBV28; D may be TRBD2 (5 bases). The source of this sequence is a human donor with glioblastoma. Here the sequenced sample was blood, taken after dendritic cell vaccination. The CDR3 loop is CASSPSGTNYEQYF. CDR3 coding DNA: TGTGCCAGCAGTCCCAGCGGTACTAACTACGAGCAGTACTTC. The complete variable domain, with remaining parts taken from reference TRBV28 and TRBJ2-7, reads DVKVTQSSRYLVKRTGEKVFLECVQDMDHENMFWYRQDPGLGLRLIYFSYDVKMKEKGDIPEGYSVSREKKERFSLILESASTNQTSMYLCASSPSGTNYEQYFGPGTRLTVT.